Below, one T cell receptor (beta chain) is given with its context. Its target is unknown. This specimen comes from a study of shared clonotypes between healthy human individuals. Regarding the study as a whole: The represented genetic and exposure-history diversity was limited by the small number of donors. Of the naive CD4 clonotypes, roughly 5% were shared across a few donors. It was only blood that was sampled, and tissue repertoires likely differ. Compared with clonotypes that all four donors shared, non-shared clonotypes had lower generation probabilities.

V dropped 6 bases and J dropped 4; count of bases not matched to a gene: 8. This CDR3 is 15 amino acids long. The germline CDR1 and CDR2 sequences are WSHSY and SAAADI. Profiled with immunoSEQ multiplex PCR; TCRdb holds only in-frame clones, not every one. The repertoire holds about 2 million clones, with about 95% as singletons. CD45RO-negative cells were positively selected for CCR7, leaving out terminally differentiated effector memory CD45RA+ cells. V and J are TRBV10-2 and TRBJ2-3, with 9 bases aligning to TRBD2. The source of this sequence is a young man in good health. Sequencing input: naive CD8+ T cells sorted from blood. The CDR3, as DNA: TGCGCCAGCAGCGATAGCGGGAGTGGTCCAGATACGCAGTATTTT. It encodes CASSDSGSGPDTQYF.